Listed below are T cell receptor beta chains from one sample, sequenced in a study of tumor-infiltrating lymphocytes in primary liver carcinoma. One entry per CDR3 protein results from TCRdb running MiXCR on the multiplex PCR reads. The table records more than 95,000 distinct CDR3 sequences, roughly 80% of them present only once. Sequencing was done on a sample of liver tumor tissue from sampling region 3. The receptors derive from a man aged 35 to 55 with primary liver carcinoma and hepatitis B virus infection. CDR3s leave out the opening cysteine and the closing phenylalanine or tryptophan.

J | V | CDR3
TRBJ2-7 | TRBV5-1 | ASCLSGRAGSGEQY
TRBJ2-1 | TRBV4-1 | ASSHGGALGNEQF
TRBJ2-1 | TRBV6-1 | ASSEGTGESNEQF
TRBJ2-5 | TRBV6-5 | AGSQQGWEETQY
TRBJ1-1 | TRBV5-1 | ASSLAGGYTEAF
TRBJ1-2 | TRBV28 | TSSSGQGARYGYT
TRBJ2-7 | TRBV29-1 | SVEGQGSFEQY
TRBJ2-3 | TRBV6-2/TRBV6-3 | VSSGTYHTDTQY
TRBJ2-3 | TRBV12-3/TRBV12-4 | ASISDWTVGDTQY
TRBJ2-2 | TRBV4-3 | ASSRKGTLGSCF
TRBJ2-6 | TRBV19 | ASRKGDAGANVLS
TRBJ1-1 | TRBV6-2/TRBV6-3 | ASSTNSMNTDAF
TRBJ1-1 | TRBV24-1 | ATIDSSGPGGSEAF
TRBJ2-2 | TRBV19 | ASRFVGGWARELF
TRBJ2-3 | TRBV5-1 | ASSLTGDRSPTDTQY
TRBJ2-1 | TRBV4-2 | ASNQRGVDNEQF
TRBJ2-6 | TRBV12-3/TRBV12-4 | ASTISGAKVLT
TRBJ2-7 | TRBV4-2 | VSSLSYGRDTREQY
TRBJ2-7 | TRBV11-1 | ASCSSRDSSYEQY
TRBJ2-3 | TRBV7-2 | ASSSPMGGKATDTQY
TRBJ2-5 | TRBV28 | ASSLASGRVEIQY
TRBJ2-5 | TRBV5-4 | ATRKGGRGEETQY
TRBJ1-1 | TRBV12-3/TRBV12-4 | TIGSTGSNTEAF
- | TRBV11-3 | ASSSDLGAAQPQY